This is a list of T cell receptor beta chains from one sample in a study of cytomegalovirus exposure and HLA in healthy donors. The assay was immunoSEQ multiplex PCR, and TCRdb's table has in-frame clones only and misses some. The record lists 150,000 to 200,000 clones, of which the ten most abundant hold 0.74%. Material for sequencing was PBMCs. These receptor sequences come from a boy aged 5-17 years in good health and CMV-seronegative. Each CDR3 is given with its conserved first and last residue. A D gene is named only where the DNA matches it firmly.

D gene: .; J gene: TRBJ2-1; V gene: TRBV5-1; CDR3 DNA: TGCGCCACCCGGACCGACAGTTCCTTGACTGAGCAGTTCTTC; CDR3 protein: CATRTDSSLTEQFF
D gene: TRBD2; J gene: TRBJ2-7; V gene: TRBV19; CDR3 DNA: TGTGCCAGTAGTTACGGGAGCCTCGGGAGGATCTACGAGCAGTACTTC; CDR3 protein: CASSYGSLGRIYEQYF
D gene: TRBD1; J gene: TRBJ2-1; V gene: TRBV6-1; CDR3 DNA: TGTGCCAGCAGTGGAGGACAGGGGTTTGAGCAGTTCTTC; CDR3 protein: CASSGGQGFEQFF
D gene: TRBD2; J gene: TRBJ2-3; V gene: TRBV5-1; CDR3 DNA: TGCGCCAGCAGGTGGGGACTAGCTGCAGATACGCAGTATTTT; CDR3 protein: CASRWGLAADTQYF
D gene: .; J gene: TRBJ2-7; V gene: TRBV12-1; CDR3 DNA: TGTGCCAGCAGCTTTGTACAGGGTACCTACGAGCAGTACTTC; CDR3 protein: CASSFVQGTYEQYF
D gene: TRBD1; J gene: TRBJ2-3; V gene: TRBV2; CDR3 DNA: TGTGCCAGCAGTACGGACAGGGGGTCGGTAGATACGCAGTATTTT; CDR3 protein: CASSTDRGSVDTQYF
D gene: .; J gene: TRBJ2-1; V gene: TRBV7-7; CDR3 DNA: TGTGCTAGCAGCCCCTTGGCGGGAGAGCAGTTCTTC; CDR3 protein: CASSPLAGEQFF
D gene: TRBD1; J gene: TRBJ1-2; V gene: TRBV5-1; CDR3 DNA: TGCGCCAGCAGCAGGGGTATTGACAGGGTGAACTATGGCTACACCTTC; CDR3 protein: CASSRGIDRVNYGYTF
D gene: .; J gene: TRBJ1-5; V gene: TRBV10-3; CDR3 DNA: TGTGCCATCAGTGTAAACAATCAGCCCCAGCATTTT; CDR3 protein: CAISVNNQPQHF
D gene: .; J gene: TRBJ2-3; V gene: TRBV13; CDR3 DNA: TGTGCCAGCAGCCTTAGGGGCGATACGCAGTATTTT; CDR3 protein: CASSLRGDTQYF
D gene: .; J gene: TRBJ2-2; V gene: TRBV18; CDR3 DNA: TGTGCCAGCTCAGCGAGGCTGGGACAGAACACCGGGGAGCTGTTTTTT; CDR3 protein: CASSARLGQNTGELFF
D gene: .; J gene: TRBJ1-6; V gene: TRBV7-9; CDR3 DNA: TGTGCCAGCAGCTTGGAGGCCCTCCACTTT; CDR3 protein: CASSLEALHF
D gene: .; J gene: TRBJ1-4; V gene: TRBV7-2; CDR3 DNA: TGTGCCAGCAGCTTAGGTCCAGCGTCTAATGAAAAACTGTTTTTT; CDR3 protein: CASSLGPASNEKLFF
D gene: .; J gene: TRBJ1-1; V gene: TRBV6-5; CDR3 DNA: TGTGCCAGCTTAGGACAGATGAACACTGAAGCTTTCTTT; CDR3 protein: CASLGQMNTEAFF
D gene: TRBD1; J gene: TRBJ2-6; V gene: TRBV11-2; CDR3 DNA: TGTGCCAGCAGCTCGGGACAGGGAAACGTCCTGACTTTC; CDR3 protein: CASSSGQGNVLTF
D gene: TRBD1; J gene: TRBJ1-1; V gene: TRBV5-1; CDR3 DNA: TGCGCCAGCAGCTTGGATTTCCCGGGACAGGGGCCAGCTTTCTTT; CDR3 protein: CASSLDFPGQGPAFF
D gene: .; J gene: TRBJ1-2; V gene: TRBV6-1; CDR3 DNA: TGTGCCAGCATTTTAGGAGGAGAGAACTATGGCTACACCTTC; CDR3 protein: CASILGGENYGYTF
D gene: .; J gene: TRBJ2-3; V gene: TRBV18; CDR3 DNA: TGTGCCAGCTCACCAAGACTAGAAGGAGATACGCAGTATTTT; CDR3 protein: CASSPRLEGDTQYF
D gene: .; J gene: TRBJ1-2; V gene: TRBV15; CDR3 DNA: TGTGCCACCAGCCGGCGGGAGTTAGGGGGCTACACCTTC; CDR3 protein: CATSRRELGGYTF
D gene: TRBD1; J gene: TRBJ2-2; V gene: TRBV5-4; CDR3 DNA: TGTGCCAGCAGCTCTAGGACAGGGCAGAACACCGGGGAGCTGTTTTTT; CDR3 protein: CASSSRTGQNTGELFF
D gene: TRBD1; J gene: TRBJ1-4; V gene: TRBV5-5; CDR3 DNA: TGTGCCAGCAGCCCGGGACAGGGGCATGGTGCAACTAATGAAAAACTGTTTTTT; CDR3 protein: CASSPGQGHGATNEKLFF
D gene: TRBD2; J gene: TRBJ2-1; V gene: TRBV11-1; CDR3 DNA: TGTGCCAGCAGCTCGAGAGGGTGGGCCAGGGCGGGGGGGTACAATGAGCAGTTCTTC; CDR3 protein: CASSSRGWARAGGYNEQFF
D gene: TRBD1; J gene: TRBJ1-1; V gene: TRBV5-4; CDR3 DNA: TGTGCCAGCAGCTTAGCAGGGGGCCCGAACACTGAAGCTTTCTTT; CDR3 protein: CASSLAGGPNTEAFF
D gene: .; J gene: TRBJ1-1; V gene: TRBV6-5; CDR3 DNA: TGTGCCAGCAAGGGAGGACCCGGGAGGACTGAAGCTTTCTTT; CDR3 protein: CASKGGPGRTEAFF
D gene: TRBD1; J gene: TRBJ1-5; V gene: TRBV5-8; CDR3 DNA: TGTGCCAGCAGCTTCCTTCGGACAGGGGCCAATCAGCCCCAGCATTTT; CDR3 protein: CASSFLRTGANQPQHF
D gene: TRBD2; J gene: TRBJ2-3; V gene: TRBV5-1; CDR3 DNA: TGCGCCAGCAGCTTTGGGACTAGCGGGGGGGCCGCAGATACGCAGTATTTT; CDR3 protein: CASSFGTSGGAADTQYF
D gene: .; J gene: TRBJ1-1; V gene: TRBV5-3; CDR3 DNA: TGTGCCAGAAGCCCCACCCCCCAAGACTCGAGGATGAACACTGAAGCTTTCTTT; CDR3 protein: CARSPTPQDSRMNTEAFF
D gene: .; J gene: TRBJ2-7; V gene: TRBV6-1; CDR3 DNA: TGTGCCACCTTATCGACGGGTCTTGGGGAGCAGTACTTC; CDR3 protein: CATLSTGLGEQYF
D gene: TRBD1; J gene: TRBJ2-7; V gene: TRBV5-4; CDR3 DNA: TGTGCCAGCAGCGGAGGACAGGGGAGTGGCGAGCAGTACTTC; CDR3 protein: CASSGGQGSGEQYF
D gene: TRBD2; J gene: TRBJ2-1; V gene: TRBV5-1; CDR3 DNA: TGCGCCAGCAAAGAGGTAGCGGGAGGATCCTACAATGAGCAGTTCTTC; CDR3 protein: CASKEVAGGSYNEQFF
D gene: .; J gene: TRBJ1-2; V gene: TRBV6-1; CDR3 DNA: TGTGCCAGCAGTAAACAAGGGGGTTTAGGTGGCTACACCTTC; CDR3 protein: CASSKQGGLGGYTF
D gene: .; J gene: TRBJ1-4; V gene: TRBV5-1; CDR3 DNA: TGCGCCAGCAGCTCCGACAGGCCAACTAATGAAAAACTGTTTTTT; CDR3 protein: CASSSDRPTNEKLFF
D gene: TRBD1; J gene: TRBJ1-2; V gene: TRBV7-9; CDR3 DNA: TGTGCCAGCAGCGGGGTCCGGGACAGGGAGTCCTATGGCTACACCTTC; CDR3 protein: CASSGVRDRESYGYTF
D gene: .; J gene: TRBJ1-4; V gene: TRBV5-8; CDR3 DNA: TGTGCCACCAGTCCTCCCCCCGGGTTAGGAGAAAAACTGTTTTTT; CDR3 protein: CATSPPPGLGEKLFF
D gene: .; J gene: TRBJ2-3; V gene: TRBV2; CDR3 DNA: TGTGCCAGCAGCCAAGTGGGAGGGGGGGACACAGATACGCAGTATTTT; CDR3 protein: CASSQVGGGDTDTQYF
D gene: .; J gene: TRBJ2-7; V gene: TRBV7-8; CDR3 DNA: TGTGCCAGCAGCTTACCCCACTACGAGCAGTACTTC; CDR3 protein: CASSLPHYEQYF
D gene: .; J gene: TRBJ1-3; V gene: TRBV27; CDR3 DNA: TGTGCCAGCAGTCTCAGGGGTCACTCTGGAAACACCATATATTTT; CDR3 protein: CASSLRGHSGNTIYF
D gene: TRBD1; J gene: TRBJ1-2; V gene: TRBV2; CDR3 DNA: TGTGCCAGCACCCGGGACAGGGGGGTCGATGGCTACACCTTC; CDR3 protein: CASTRDRGVDGYTF
D gene: .; J gene: TRBJ2-3; V gene: TRBV11-3; CDR3 DNA: TGTGCCAGCAGCAGTGGCCCTCTCCTCCTTTTT; CDR3 protein: CASSSGPLLLF
D gene: TRBD1; J gene: TRBJ2-7; V gene: TRBV6-5; CDR3 DNA: TGTGCCAGCAGTGCGACAGGGCACGAGCAGTACTTC; CDR3 protein: CASSATGHEQYF
D gene: .; J gene: TRBJ2-7; V gene: TRBV6-1; CDR3 DNA: TGTACCAGCAGTAAACAGGGAGACGAGCAGTACTTC; CDR3 protein: CTSSKQGDEQYF
D gene: TRBD1; J gene: TRBJ2-2; V gene: TRBV6-4; CDR3 DNA: TGTGCCAGCAGTGACAGGAGACAGGGTGCCGGGGAGCTGTTTTTT; CDR3 protein: CASSDRRQGAGELFF
D gene: .; J gene: TRBJ1-5; V gene: TRBV19; CDR3 DNA: TGTGCCAGTAGTTTCCAGGGCAATCAGCCCCAGCATTTT; CDR3 protein: CASSFQGNQPQHF
D gene: .; J gene: TRBJ2-7; V gene: TRBV20-1; CDR3 DNA: TGCAGTGCCCCAGCGTCCCACGAGCAGTACTTC; CDR3 protein: CSAPASHEQYF
D gene: .; J gene: TRBJ1-6; V gene: TRBV5-4; CDR3 DNA: TGTGCCAGCCGAGGGGGGGTTGATTCACCCCTCCACTTT; CDR3 protein: CASRGGVDSPLHF
D gene: TRBD2; J gene: TRBJ2-7; V gene: TRBV13; CDR3 DNA: TGTGCCAGCAGCCCCCTTTTGCGGGGGGGCCGCGAGCAGTACTTC; CDR3 protein: CASSPLLRGGREQYF
D gene: .; J gene: TRBJ2-1; V gene: TRBV6-5; CDR3 DNA: TGTGCCAGCAGTTACCGCGGCCTCAGCTCCTACAATGAGCAGTTCTTC; CDR3 protein: CASSYRGLSSYNEQFF
D gene: TRBD2; J gene: TRBJ2-1; V gene: TRBV7-2; CDR3 DNA: TGTGCCAGCAGCCGGGGGGGGACGCGTTTCTTC; CDR3 protein: CASSRGGTRFF
D gene: .; J gene: TRBJ2-7; V gene: TRBV4-1; CDR3 DNA: TGCGCCAGCAGCCAAGAGCCCGGGGGGCAAGTCTACGAGCAGTACTTC; CDR3 protein: CASSQEPGGQVYEQYF
D gene: TRBD1; J gene: TRBJ1-2; V gene: TRBV10-1; CDR3 DNA: TGCGCCACCTCCCAGGGGGCTAACTATGGCTACACCTTC; CDR3 protein: CATSQGANYGYTF
D gene: TRBD2; J gene: TRBJ2-1; V gene: TRBV5-1; CDR3 DNA: TGCGCCAGCAGCCGGAGCGGGGACTCCTACAATGAGCAGTTCTTC; CDR3 protein: CASSRSGDSYNEQFF
D gene: TRBD1; J gene: TRBJ2-7; V gene: TRBV19; CDR3 DNA: TGTGCCAGTAGTATTGTATGGGGACAGGGGGCCTACGAGCAGTACTTC; CDR3 protein: CASSIVWGQGAYEQYF
D gene: TRBD1; J gene: TRBJ1-1; V gene: TRBV11-2; CDR3 DNA: TGTGCCAGCAGCTTGGGGCCCTATCTTACAGGGGACACTGAAGCTTTCTTT; CDR3 protein: CASSLGPYLTGDTEAFF
D gene: .; J gene: TRBJ1-6; V gene: TRBV7-9; CDR3 DNA: TGTGCCAGCAGCTTAGTTCTGGGAGGGGAATCACCCCTCCACTTT; CDR3 protein: CASSLVLGGESPLHF
D gene: TRBD1; J gene: TRBJ1-3; V gene: TRBV6-1; CDR3 DNA: TGTGCCTCCGCAGGGGGCCACTCTGGAAACACCATATATTTT; CDR3 protein: CASAGGHSGNTIYF
D gene: TRBD1; J gene: TRBJ2-7; V gene: TRBV11-2; CDR3 DNA: TGTGCCAGCAGCTTAGGGGGGACAGGGGGTTACGAGCAGTACTTC; CDR3 protein: CASSLGGTGGYEQYF
D gene: .; J gene: TRBJ2-3; V gene: TRBV27; CDR3 DNA: TGTGCCAGCAGCCCCGCAAGCAACACAGATACGCAGTATTTT; CDR3 protein: CASSPASNTDTQYF
D gene: TRBD2; J gene: TRBJ2-3; V gene: TRBV19; CDR3 DNA: TGTGCCAGTAGTATGTCACGGGACTACGTACCGGATACGCAGTATTTT; CDR3 protein: CASSMSRDYVPDTQYF
D gene: TRBD1; J gene: TRBJ1-5; V gene: TRBV5-6; CDR3 DNA: TGTGCCAGCAGCTTGGGGGGACAGTATAGCAATCAGCCCCAGCATTTT; CDR3 protein: CASSLGGQYSNQPQHF